This T cell receptor (beta chain) was retrieved from a study of T-cell memory formation after mild COVID-19. TCRdb reanalysed the 5' RACE reads using MiXCR and keeps one entry per CDR3 protein. The data contain 89,000 or so distinct CDR3 sequences, 13% of them singletons. Study results and caveats: Later expanders leaned CD4+, whereas clones that contracted between day 15 and 85 were balanced CD4/CD8.

This clonotype has only a few counts. No antigen is known for it. Germline V CDR1 and CDR2: MNHNS, SASEGT. The V gene lost 1 base and the J gene lost 4 bases, with 5 bases spanning the gap. The CDR3 extends over 13 amino acids. V is TRBV6-1 and J is TRBJ1-5; D is ambiguous. The sequenced material came from PBMCs or a T cell subset sorted from them (not recorded which). The clonotype was recovered from a man in his late teens or twenties who had mild COVID-19 (a few samples of this study predate the infection). Cell type and time point are not known. The CDR3: CASSEGHNQPQHF. In DNA, the CDR3 is TGTGCCAGCAGTGAAGGCCATAATCAGCCCCAGCATTTT.